The rows below give T cell receptor beta chains drawn from one sample of a study of blood T cell repertoires in COVID-19. Here immunoSEQ multiplex PCR was the method, and the copy in TCRdb shows in-frame clones only, minus some. The sample holds roughly 220,000 clones, 80% to 85% seen once. The sequenced material came from peripheral blood. All receptors derive from a woman in her thirties who had recovered from COVID-19. Each CDR3 is given with its conserved first and last residue. Fields, in order: V gene, J gene, CDR3 protein.

v_gene: TRBV2; j_gene: TRBJ2-2; CDR3aa: CASSTGTANTGELFF
v_gene: TRBV27; j_gene: TRBJ2-5; CDR3aa: CASSLLGPQETQYF
v_gene: TRBV7-6; j_gene: TRBJ2-7; CDR3aa: CASSPPPGLAGAYEQYF
v_gene: TRBV11-3; j_gene: TRBJ1-3; CDR3aa: CASSLDRGGGNTIYF
v_gene: TRBV14; j_gene: TRBJ2-1; CDR3aa: CASSQDGWSVSYNEQFF
v_gene: TRBV10-3; j_gene: TRBJ2-5; CDR3aa: CAISEGLQETQYF
v_gene: TRBV19; j_gene: TRBJ2-1; CDR3aa: CASSVAGAGWDEQFF
v_gene: TRBV30; j_gene: TRBJ1-1; CDR3aa: CAWSVQVARTEAFF
v_gene: TRBV9; j_gene: TRBJ2-5; CDR3aa: CASSATGFQETQYF
v_gene: TRBV9; j_gene: TRBJ1-4; CDR3aa: CASSPVGGRAEKLFF
v_gene: TRBV28; j_gene: TRBJ1-2; CDR3aa: CASSHGTGTYGYTF
v_gene: TRBV19; j_gene: TRBJ1-5; CDR3aa: CASSRSSQGALGNQPQHF
v_gene: TRBV28; j_gene: TRBJ2-1; CDR3aa: CASSLRGGEQFF
v_gene: TRBV30; j_gene: TRBJ2-1; CDR3aa: CAWSVLRDWDNEQFF
v_gene: TRBV7-3; j_gene: TRBJ2-1; CDR3aa: CASSLDRGNEQFF
v_gene: TRBV5-1; j_gene: TRBJ2-5; CDR3aa: CASSLGTAEETQYF
v_gene: TRBV27; j_gene: TRBJ1-5; CDR3aa: CASSQYRDNQPQHF
v_gene: TRBV6-5; j_gene: TRBJ2-3; CDR3aa: CASTRAGSTDTQYF
v_gene: TRBV18; j_gene: TRBJ2-7; CDR3aa: CASSPQSRTGAEQYF
v_gene: TRBV10-3; j_gene: TRBJ1-5; CDR3aa: CAISESRQGNNQPQHF
v_gene: TRBV19; j_gene: TRBJ2-5; CDR3aa: CASSRLAGGPETQYF
v_gene: TRBV2; j_gene: TRBJ2-1; CDR3aa: CASSAFNEQFF
v_gene: TRBV6-5; j_gene: TRBJ1-1; CDR3aa: CASTQGQENTEAFF
v_gene: TRBV10-2; j_gene: TRBJ2-7; CDR3aa: CASSGKVAGIGDYEQYF
v_gene: TRBV10-3; j_gene: TRBJ2-7; CDR3aa: CAISEPGPLAYEQYF
v_gene: TRBV6-5; j_gene: TRBJ1-4; CDR3aa: CASSFGPRREKLFF
v_gene: TRBV10-1; j_gene: TRBJ2-3; CDR3aa: CASRAYATGDTSRDTQYF
v_gene: TRBV10-3; j_gene: TRBJ2-1; CDR3aa: CAISDPPGTGWGNEQFF
v_gene: TRBV5-6; j_gene: TRBJ2-3; CDR3aa: CASSLLGDYTDTQYF
v_gene: TRBV27; j_gene: TRBJ2-1; CDR3aa: CASSGDRGYNEQFF
v_gene: TRBV28; j_gene: TRBJ1-5; CDR3aa: CASSFEGYSNQPQHF
v_gene: TRBV3-1/TRBV3-2; j_gene: TRBJ2-7; CDR3aa: CASSSYFRTNEQYF
v_gene: TRBV18; j_gene: TRBJ2-1; CDR3aa: CASSPQKRGLTYNEQFF
v_gene: TRBV5-4; j_gene: TRBJ2-7; CDR3aa: CASSRPEIAGGRAYEQYF
v_gene: TRBV7-6; j_gene: TRBJ2-5; CDR3aa: CASSFAGTGDIETQYF
v_gene: TRBV28; j_gene: TRBJ2-3; CDR3aa: CASTWGVTGDTQYF
v_gene: TRBV28; j_gene: TRBJ1-1; CDR3aa: CASSPADRNTEAFF
v_gene: TRBV7-3; j_gene: TRBJ2-1; CDR3aa: CASSLDRGSSYNEQFF
v_gene: TRBV7-9; j_gene: TRBJ2-1; CDR3aa: CASSFPRDRGTYNEQFF
v_gene: TRBV28; j_gene: TRBJ2-7; CDR3aa: CASSFRDRAGEQYF
v_gene: TRBV6-5; j_gene: TRBJ1-3; CDR3aa: CASSTSYSGNTIYF
v_gene: TRBV28; j_gene: TRBJ1-5; CDR3aa: CASSFGGRGQPQHF
v_gene: TRBV6-1; j_gene: TRBJ2-3; CDR3aa: CASSDGTSGSLQDTQYF